Listed below are T cell receptor beta chains from one sample, sequenced in a study of siplizumab effects on memory and regulatory T cells. Sequencing was performed with immunoSEQ multiplex PCR; in TCRdb, only in-frame clones are kept and a portion is missing. The table records more than 85,000 clones, just over 90% of them present only once. The sequencing input was Tregs sorted from blood. All receptors derive from a human donor in good health. CDR3s include the opening cysteine and the closing phenylalanine or tryptophan. D genes are given only for firm matches. Size is stated for part of the rows, as once, few or many counts, or as a class when the clone is expanded.

d_call,clone_size,j_call,v_call,cdr3_nt,cdr3_aa
NA,NA,TRBJ1-3,TRBV10-3,TGTGCCATCAGTGGACCCCTCACGGGTGGGGGAAACACCATATATTTT,CAISGPLTGGGNTIYF
NA,NA,TRBJ1-3,TRBV27,TGTGCCAGCAGTTTAGGCAGGTTTGACTCTGGAAACACCATATATTTT,CASSLGRFDSGNTIYF
NA,NA,TRBJ2-1,TRBV7-8,TGTGCCAGCAGCTTAGCGGGAAGGAGTTGGGGCTACAATGAGCAGTTCTTC,CASSLAGRSWGYNEQFF
NA,NA,TRBJ1-1,TRBV5-1,TGCGCCAGCAGGGACGTGAACACTGAAGCTTTCTTT,CASRDVNTEAFF
NA,few,TRBJ1-6,TRBV6-4,TGTGCCAGCAGTACAGAATATAATTCACCCCTCCACTTT,CASSTEYNSPLHF
TRBD2,once,TRBJ2-7,TRBV4-2,TGTGCCAGCAGCCCCCGAGCGGGAGAGGTCTACGAGCAGTACTTC,CASSPRAGEVYEQYF
NA,NA,TRBJ2-7,TRBV19,TGTGCCAGTAGTATAGGGGCGAAATACGAGCAGTACTTC,CASSIGAKYEQYF
NA,NA,TRBJ1-1,TRBV5-8,TGTGCCAGCAGCTTTCGACAGATTGAAGCTTTCTTT,CASSFRQIEAFF
NA,NA,TRBJ2-7,TRBV6-5,TGTGCCAGCAGTTACTCTCCCTACGAGCAGTACTTC,CASSYSPYEQYF
NA,NA,TRBJ1-1,TRBV18,TGTGCCAGCTCATTTTCTAGGGAGAACACTGAAGCTTTCTTT,CASSFSRENTEAFF
NA,NA,TRBJ2-7,TRBV18,TGTGCCAGCTCACCACCCGCTCAGGGGCAAGAGCAGTACTTC,CASSPPAQGQEQYF
TRBD2,NA,TRBJ2-1,TRBV7-2,TGTGCCAGCAGCTTGACTAGCGGCTACAATGAGCAGTTCTTC,CASSLTSGYNEQFF
NA,once,TRBJ1-3,TRBV4-1,TGCGCCAGCAGCCAAGACATTCCGGGACTTGGAAACACCATATATTTT,CASSQDIPGLGNTIYF
TRBD1,NA,TRBJ2-7,TRBV5-5,TGTGCCAGCAGCTTTAACCCGACAGGGCGCGAGCAGTACTTC,CASSFNPTGREQYF
NA,NA,TRBJ2-1,TRBV5-1,TGCGCCAGCAGCTTGGTTGGGTTGCAGTTCTTC,CASSLVGLQFF
TRBD1,NA,TRBJ2-3,TRBV18,TGTGCCAGCTCAGCCGGGACAGGGAACACAGATACGCAGTATTTT,CASSAGTGNTDTQYF
TRBD2,NA,TRBJ2-7,TRBV6-6,TGTGCCAGCAGTTACCCCCTTAGCGGGAGAAGCTACGAGCAGTACTTC,CASSYPLSGRSYEQYF
NA,NA,TRBJ1-1,TRBV6-1,TGTGCCAGCAGTGAAGCATACACTGAAGCTTTCTTT,CASSEAYTEAFF
NA,NA,TRBJ2-1,TRBV12-5,TGTGCTAGTGGTTTGGTAAGGGGACTGACCTACAATGAGCAGTTCTTC,CASGLVRGLTYNEQFF
TRBD1,NA,TRBJ2-6,TRBV2,TGTGCCACAGGGGAAACAGGGGCTGGGGCCAACGTCCTGACTTTC,CATGETGAGANVLTF
NA,NA,TRBJ2-3,TRBV5-1,TGCGCCAGCAGCCCCGGACCATCCCGGGATACGCAGTATTTT,CASSPGPSRDTQYF
TRBD1,NA,TRBJ2-3,TRBV4-1,TGCGCCAGCAGCCTTGTGCCGGGACAGGCCGACTTCACAGATACGCAGTATTTT,CASSLVPGQADFTDTQYF
NA,NA,TRBJ1-1,TRBV7-2,TGTGCCAGCAGCCCGTCCAGTAACACTGAAGCTTTCTTT,CASSPSSNTEAFF
NA,NA,TRBJ2-2,TRBV5-4,TGTGCCAGCAGCTTGGGCAGGAACACCGGGGAGCTGTTTTTT,CASSLGRNTGELFF
NA,NA,TRBJ1-5,TRBV2,TGTGCCAGCAGTGAAGGGTGGAGCAATCAGCCCCAGCATTTT,CASSEGWSNQPQHF
NA,NA,TRBJ2-3,TRBV6-5,TGTGCCAGCAGTTACTCGGGCGGGGCGAGCACAGATACGCAGTATTTT,CASSYSGGASTDTQYF
NA,NA,TRBJ2-5,TRBV15,TGTGCCACCAGCAGAGATCGTGAGACCAACATCAGGGGGACCCAGTACTTC,CATSRDRETNIRGTQYF
TRBD1,NA,TRBJ2-1,TRBV7-9,TGTGCCAGCACCCCCCGCGGGACAGGGACCTACAATGAGCAGTTCTTC,CASTPRGTGTYNEQFF
TRBD2,NA,TRBJ2-1,TRBV7-9,TGTGCCAGCAGCTCCTTAGCGGGGGGCCTACCGAGGTTCTTC,CASSSLAGGLPRFF
NA,NA,TRBJ1-1,TRBV29-1,TGCAGCGTTGCTAGCCGGGGGGCCAATGAAGCTTTCTTT,CSVASRGANEAFF
NA,NA,TRBJ1-2,TRBV18,TGTGCCAGCTCACCACAAGTGGAACTTTATAACTATGGCTACACCTTC,CASSPQVELYNYGYTF
NA,few,TRBJ1-6,TRBV7-9,TGTGCCAGCAGCCGGGACAAGGGCGGTTCACCCCTCCACTTT,CASSRDKGGSPLHF
NA,NA,TRBJ2-1,TRBV27,TGTGCCAGCAGTTTAAGGTTAGCGGCCTCCTACAATGAGCAGTTCTTC,CASSLRLAASYNEQFF
NA,NA,TRBJ2-3,TRBV18,TGTGCCAGCTCACCAGTCACGAGCACAGATACGCAGTATTTT,CASSPVTSTDTQYF
NA,few,TRBJ1-1,TRBV18,TGTGCCAGCGTAGACAGTGGCACTGAAGCTTTCTTT,CASVDSGTEAFF
TRBD1,NA,TRBJ2-2,TRBV7-8,TGTGCCAGCAGCATCCGGGACAGGGGCCACACCGGGGAGCTGTTTTTT,CASSIRDRGHTGELFF
NA,NA,TRBJ1-5,TRBV18,TGTGCCAGCTCACCGGGGGGGAATCAGCCCCAGCATTTT,CASSPGGNQPQHF
TRBD2,NA,TRBJ2-3,TRBV5-1,TGCGCCAGCAGAATTGGACTAGCAGCCCCATTTGTACATTTT,CASRIGLAAPFVHF
NA,NA,TRBJ1-5,TRBV19,TGTGCCAGTAGTCTATCCGCCCGAGGCAATCAGCCCCAGCATTTT,CASSLSARGNQPQHF
NA,NA,TRBJ1-4,TRBV6-1,TGTGCCAGCACTGACGAGCGGTCCGGAAAACTGTTTTTT,CASTDERSGKLFF
NA,NA,TRBJ2-7,TRBV11-1,TGTGCCAGCAGCTTGGCCTTCTCCTACGAGCAGTACTTC,CASSLAFSYEQYF
NA,NA,TRBJ1-6,TRBV14,TGTGCCAGCAGCACACGGGCCGATTCACCCCTCCACTTT,CASSTRADSPLHF
TRBD2,NA,TRBJ2-1,TRBV4-1,TGCGCCAGCAGCCCGGGACTAGCAGTCTACAATGAGCAGTTCTTC,CASSPGLAVYNEQFF
NA,once,TRBJ2-7,TRBV18,TGTGCCAGCTCACCGAGGGACGGAAGAGCTTACGAGCAGTACTTC,CASSPRDGRAYEQYF
NA,NA,TRBJ1-6,TRBV19,TGTGCCAGTAGTGAACAGGTTAATTCACCCCTCCACTTT,CASSEQVNSPLHF
NA,NA,TRBJ1-2,TRBV10-3,TGTGCCATCAGTGAGCCGGGTTATAACTATGGCTACACCTTC,CAISEPGYNYGYTF
NA,NA,TRBJ1-1,TRBV5-4,TGTGCCAGCAGCTTGGGGTCATCCGGGGGGTACACTGAAGCTTTCTTT,CASSLGSSGGYTEAFF
NA,NA,TRBJ2-3,TRBV5-1,TGCGCCAGCAGCGGCGGCAGCACAGATACGCAGTATTTT,CASSGGSTDTQYF
NA,NA,TRBJ1-3,TRBV6-5,TGTGCCAGCAGTTACAACCAGGTTTCTGGAAACACCATATATTTT,CASSYNQVSGNTIYF
NA,NA,TRBJ2-1,TRBV7-8,TGTGCCAGCAGCTCCCAAGCTAGTGAGCAGTTCTTC,CASSSQASEQFF
NA,NA,TRBJ1-2,TRBV6-5,TGTGCCAGCAGTTACGACGGGAACTATGGCTACACCTTC,CASSYDGNYGYTF
TRBD1,once,TRBJ2-4,TRBV29-1,TGCAGCGTTGAGAACCGGGACAGGAGAAACATTCAGTACTTC,CSVENRDRRNIQYF